This TCR beta chain was captured in a study of blood T cell repertoires in COVID-19 (TCRdb year 2020). Context from the whole study: Collaborator samples came from the United States, Italy and Spain and covered acute and convalescent phases of COVID-19. Samples came from the ongoing ImmuneRACE study (first 160 participants) plus 1,254 subjects from 6 global collaborators. The dataset comprised deeply sampled blood TCRbeta repertoires from subjects exposed to, actively infected with, or recovered from COVID-19. A freely available public database, intended as a resource for researchers studying the immune response to SARS-CoV-2, is where the repertoires were released. HLA class I and class II types, where available, came from metadata supplied by the sample provider rather than from assay-based typing. The prospective study material was composed of cDNA or gDNA derived from T cells, B-cell-depleted T cells, or PBMCs. Nearly every sample came with metadata listing a de-identified subject ID, COVID-19 status, age in years and sex.

Findings and caveats that apply to the study as a whole: The amount of clinical and demographic metadata varied by source and participant and was provided uncurated.

CDR1 SGHRS and CDR2 YFSETQ are derived from the germline V gene. There are 17 amino acids in the CDR3, from cysteine to phenylalanine inclusive. The entry retains the CDR3 DNA only, 51 bases that are in frame from base 1. Here V drops 4 bases and J drops 7 bases, and the junction holds 16 bases not matched to any gene. TCRbeta CDR3 regions were amplified from genomic DNA using the immunoSEQ Assay, a bias-controlled multiplex PCR. Regarding the original processing steps: Within the assay, amplification of reference gene primers was used to estimate how many nucleated cells each sample contained. To quantify the absolute abundance of each unique TCRbeta CDR3 rearrangement, sequence reads were collapsed and filtered. For each sample, productive Simpson clonality was calculated as the square root of Simpson's diversity index across productive rearrangements. Here the immuneACCESS table is served through TCRdb, limited to in-frame sequences with V and J called. Missing clones are a known gap in these copies; in checked studies unresolved V genes cover under half, and the rest lacks a known reason. The V and J calls and the clone size are those of that table, but D and trimming were determined from the DNA. Across this sample there are 85,000 to 130,000 clones, with roughly 92% seen only once. The ten largest clones represent around 5.7% of the sample.

Collaborating institutions collected whole blood in K2EDTA tubes following their own protocols. Collaborator samples were shipped for TCRbeta analysis as frozen whole blood, isolated PBMCs, or DNA extracted from either sample type. Note on this clone: Its antigen specificity is not known. It has no much larger one-base neighbor in the sample; base qualities were not kept.

The clonotype originates from a man in his 70s with acute or convalescent COVID-19. The sequenced sample consisted of peripheral blood. The V and J segments used are TRBV5-1 and TRBJ2-1; 8 nucleotides in the junction match TRBD2. Read as DNA, the sequence is TGCGCCAGCAGCGCATCCTCAGCGGGAGTAAGTAGGAATGAGCAGTTCTTC. Translated, this gives CASSASSAGVSRNEQFF.